The rows below give T cell receptor beta chains drawn from one sample of a study of glioma-infiltrating T cells after dendritic cell vaccination. Using immunoSEQ multiplex PCR, the repertoire was profiled, and TCRdb retains in-frame clones only, with some absent. This sample has 93,000 or so clones, with about four fifths found just once. The specimen was blood, collected before dendritic cell vaccination. Receptors were obtained from a human donor with glioblastoma. The CDR3 runs from the conserved cysteine through the conserved F or W.

v_call | cdr3_aa
TRBV7-9 | CASSPSYSNQPQHF
TRBV19 | CASTAGTGYGSGANVLTF
TRBV30 | CAWGRVYEQYF
TRBV5-1 | CASRPEPGQGGYEQYF
TRBV10-2 | CASSESKSQPQHF
TRBV10-3 | CAISETGTWAEAFF
TRBV5-1 | CASSFRRSPDTGELFF
TRBV4-3 | CASSHLGGGDTEAFF
TRBV4-1 | CASSQRRTGQETQYF
TRBV20-1 | CTGQNQETQYF
TRBV27 | CASSADRSKAFF
TRBV4-3 | CASSQGVRNYGYTF
TRBV19 | CASSFGGGAGELFF
TRBV18 | CASSVQNTEAFF